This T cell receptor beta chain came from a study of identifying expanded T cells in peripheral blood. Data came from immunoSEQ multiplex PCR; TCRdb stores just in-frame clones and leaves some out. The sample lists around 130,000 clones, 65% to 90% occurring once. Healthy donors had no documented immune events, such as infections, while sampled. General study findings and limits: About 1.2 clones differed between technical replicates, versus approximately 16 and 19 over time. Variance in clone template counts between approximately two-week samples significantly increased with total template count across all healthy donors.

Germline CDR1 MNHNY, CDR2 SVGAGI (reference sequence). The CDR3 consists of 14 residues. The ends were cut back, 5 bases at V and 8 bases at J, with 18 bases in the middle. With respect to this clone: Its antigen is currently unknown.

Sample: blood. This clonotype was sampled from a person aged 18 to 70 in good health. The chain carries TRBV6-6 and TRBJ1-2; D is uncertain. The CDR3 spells CASSTPRVGAGYTF. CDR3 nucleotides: TGTGCCAGCAGTACGCCGAGGGTTGGTGCCGGCTACACCTTC.